These T cell receptor beta chains were read from a single sample in a study of OX40 agonist ivuxolimab in advanced cancers. Generated by immunoSEQ multiplex PCR, the TCRdb table keeps only in-frame clones and is missing some. The profile covers 70,000 to 95,000 clones, with about 90% appearing a single time and roughly 2.9% taken by the ten largest. The source material was CD4+ or CD8+ T cells sorted from blood, sampled in a trial of the OX40 agonist ivuxolimab. The source is an adult with an advanced solid tumor such as melanoma, head and neck, liver or kidney cancer. Each CDR3 is given with its conserved first and last residue. Fields, in order: J gene, clone size, D gene, V gene, CDR3 DNA, CDR3 protein. D genes are given only for firm matches. Expanded clones are given a class, and other clones once, few, many or no size at all.

>TRBJ2-5|-|TRBD1|TRBV30
TGTGCCTGGAGGGGGACAGGGGAGACCCAGTACTTC
CAWRGTGETQYF
>TRBJ2-7|once|TRBD2|TRBV11-3
TGTGCCAGCAGCTTAATAGCGGGGGGCGAGCAGTACTTC
CASSLIAGGEQYF
>TRBJ2-3|-|TRBD2|TRBV5-1
TGCGCCAGCAGCTTGCGTCTGGGCAGCGGGGGCACAGATACGCAGTATTTT
CASSLRLGSGGTDTQYF
>TRBJ1-1|-|-|TRBV5-1
TGCGCCAGCAGGCGGCGGGAAGGGACCACTGAAGCTTTCTTT
CASRRREGTTEAFF
>TRBJ1-4|few|-|TRBV28
TGTGCCAGCGGAGGTTTAAATGAAAAACTGTTTTTT
CASGGLNEKLFF
>TRBJ2-1|-|-|TRBV14
TGTGCCAGCAGCCAAGTATGGGGCCCCAAGGGACATGAGCAGTTCTTC
CASSQVWGPKGHEQFF
>TRBJ1-1|-|-|TRBV11-2
TGTGCCAGCAGCTCGTGGACCCTTCGGAGTTCGTTTGCTGAAGCTTTCTTT
CASSSWTLRSSFAEAFF
>TRBJ2-6|-|TRBD2|TRBV2
TGTGCCAGCATAGCGGGACCCCCAAACTCTGGGGCCAACGTCCTGACTTTC
CASIAGPPNSGANVLTF
>TRBJ2-7|-|TRBD1|TRBV11-2
TGTGCCAGCAGCATGGACAGGGGGTCCTACGAGCAGTACTTC
CASSMDRGSYEQYF
>TRBJ2-1|once|-|TRBV7-9
TGTGCCAGCAGCTTATGGGACAGCGGGATAGACAATGAGCAGTTCTTC
CASSLWDSGIDNEQFF
>TRBJ2-6|-|-|TRBV7-3
TGTGCCAGCCAACTCCCGGGACGGAACTCTGGGGCCAACGTCCTGACTTTC
CASQLPGRNSGANVLTF
>TRBJ1-1|-|-|TRBV11-1
TGTGCCAGCAGCTTTGGGGGCAGCGCTGAAGCTTTCTTT
CASSFGGSAEAFF
>TRBJ2-7|-|TRBD1|TRBV19
TGTGCCAGTAGCACGACAGGGGGTGGCGAGCAGTACTTC
CASSTTGGGEQYF
>TRBJ1-4|-|-|TRBV5-1
TGCGCCAGCAGCTTTGGCTCAACTAATGAAAAACTGTTTTTT
CASSFGSTNEKLFF
>TRBJ1-5|few|-|TRBV5-5
TGTGCCAGCAGCTTGTTACAGGGAAGGGGCCAGCCCCAGCATTTT
CASSLLQGRGQPQHF
>TRBJ1-2|-|TRBD1|TRBV10-3
TGTGCCATCAGTGAGGACAGGGGGTCCTATGGCTACACCTTC
CAISEDRGSYGYTF
>TRBJ1-6|-|-|TRBV6-1
TGTGCCAGCAGTGAAGTGGAAGAACCCCTCCACTTT
CASSEVEEPLHF
>TRBJ1-2|-|TRBD1|TRBV4-1
TGCGCCAGCAGCCAATTTGAGGGACAGGGCCCCCGAAATGGCTACACCTTC
CASSQFEGQGPRNGYTF
>TRBJ2-3|-|TRBD2|TRBV30
TGTGCCTTGGGTAGCGGGATCAGCACAGATACGCAGTATTTT
CALGSGISTDTQYF
>TRBJ1-5|-|-|TRBV19
TGTACCAGTAGTATGGGCGTAGGTAGCAATCAGCCCCAGCATTTT
CTSSMGVGSNQPQHF
>TRBJ1-2|few|-|TRBV2
TGTGCCAGCACCGTTGGGCCACGTGGCTATGGCTACACCTTC
CASTVGPRGYGYTF
>TRBJ2-7|-|-|TRBV30
TGTGCCTGGAGTGTCGGCGGCACCCTTTACGAGCAGTACTTC
CAWSVGGTLYEQYF
>TRBJ1-6|-|-|TRBV21-1
TGTCCCCCCCCAGGGAGCTCCTATAATTCACCCCTCCACTTT
CPPPGSSYNSPLHF
>TRBJ2-7|-|TRBD1|TRBV10-1
TGCGCCAGCAGCCCCGAAGGGACAGGGGTACACGAGCAGTACTTC
CASSPEGTGVHEQYF
>TRBJ1-1|-|-|TRBV29-1
TGCAGCGTTGAAGATGGGGGTTTTCATTATGAAGCTTTCTTT
CSVEDGGFHYEAFF
>TRBJ2-2|once|-|TRBV14
TGTGCCAGCAGCCAGACACGGGAGCTGTTTTTT
CASSQTRELFF
>TRBJ2-7|-|-|TRBV18
TGTGCCAGCGGGCCCGTGGCCCAATCGTACGAGCAGTACTTC
CASGPVAQSYEQYF
>TRBJ2-5|once|TRBD2|TRBV16
TGTGCCAGCAGCCCTTTAAACGGGGGGATGGAGACCCAGTACTTC
CASSPLNGGMETQYF
>TRBJ2-3|-|-|TRBV4-1
TGCGCCAGCAGCCAAGATCGGGGGAGCAGGCCAGATACGCAGTATTTT
CASSQDRGSRPDTQYF
>TRBJ2-4|few|-|TRBV4-2
TGTGCCAGCAGCCCCCGAGTTGAGGGACACATTCAGTACTTC
CASSPRVEGHIQYF
>TRBJ1-6|-|-|TRBV5-1
TGCGCCAGCAGCCCCGAGGGGGGGCTGGGGAATTCACCCCTCCACTTT
CASSPEGGLGNSPLHF
>TRBJ1-1|-|-|TRBV6-4
TGTGCCAGCAGTGAGGACTCTCGGGCCGGGAGAGAAGCTTTCTTT
CASSEDSRAGREAFF
>TRBJ1-2|-|TRBD1|TRBV2
TGTGCCAGCAGGGAAATTGGACAGGCGGTAGGCTACACCTTC
CASREIGQAVGYTF
>TRBJ1-1|-|TRBD1|TRBV6-5
TGTGCCAGCAGTGACCGGACAGGACGGACTGAAGCTTTCTTT
CASSDRTGRTEAFF
>TRBJ2-5|once|-|TRBV5-1
TGCGCCAGCAGCCCCCATTGGGGTAGCAGGGCGGACCAAGAGACCCAGTACTTC
CASSPHWGSRADQETQYF
>TRBJ2-3|-|TRBD1|TRBV10-3
TGTGCCGTCCAGGGGGCCGCAGATACGCAGTATTTT
CAVQGAADTQYF
>TRBJ1-5|-|-|TRBV27
TGTGCCAGCAGTTTTTGGGGGGGAAATCAGCCCCAGCATTTT
CASSFWGGNQPQHF
>TRBJ1-5|-|-|TRBV10-1
TGCGCCAGCCCCCGTGGGACTAGCAATCAGCCCCAGCATTTT
CASPRGTSNQPQHF
>TRBJ2-1|-|TRBD2|TRBV7-2
TGTGCCAGCAGCTTAGAAACCGGGACTAGCGGGAGAATAGGGCAGTTCTTC
CASSLETGTSGRIGQFF
>TRBJ2-7|-|TRBD1|TRBV11-3
TGTGCCAGCAGCTTAGGGACAGGCCCTCCAGACTTC
CASSLGTGPPDF
>TRBJ2-3|-|-|TRBV23-1
TGCGCCAGCAGTGACGGAGGAAAAAGTCCGCAGTATTTT
CASSDGGKSPQYF
>TRBJ1-1|-|-|TRBV19
TGTGCCAGCCAGGTGGTAGAGAACACTGAAGCTTTCTTT
CASQVVENTEAFF
>TRBJ2-7|-|TRBD1|TRBV6-5
TGTGCCAGCAGTTTAGACACGGGACAGTCCTACGAGCAGTACTTC
CASSLDTGQSYEQYF
>TRBJ2-3|-|TRBD1|TRBV7-3
TGTGCCAGCAGCTTAGGTGTGACAGGGTGGACAGATACGCAGTATTTT
CASSLGVTGWTDTQYF
>TRBJ2-1|-|-|TRBV25-1
TGTGCCAGCAGGCCCTTGGCGGGGGCTAAAAACAATGAGCAGTTCTTC
CASRPLAGAKNNEQFF
>TRBJ2-3|once|TRBD2|TRBV6-1
TGTGCCAGCAGTGCTAGCGGGGGGATACTAAGCACAGATACGCAGTATTTT
CASSASGGILSTDTQYF
>TRBJ1-2|-|-|TRBV20-1
TGCAGTGCTAACCCCGGGGGTGGCTACACCTTC
CSANPGGGYTF
>TRBJ2-2|-|-|TRBV6-1
TGTGCCAGCAGCCTTTCGGGGTCCACCGGGGAGCTGTTTTTT
CASSLSGSTGELFF
>TRBJ2-3|few|-|TRBV2
TGTGCCAGCAGTGAGCGTCAGGGGACAGATACGCAGTATTTT
CASSERQGTDTQYF
>TRBJ2-1|-|-|TRBV7-2
TGTGCCAGCAGCTTAGTGTGGCGAAGCTCCTACAATGAGCAGTTCTTC
CASSLVWRSSYNEQFF
>TRBJ1-5|-|-|TRBV4-1
TGCGCCAGCAGCCAACCCCTAGGCAACAGGGAGGAACAGCCCCAGCATTTT
CASSQPLGNREEQPQHF
>TRBJ1-4|-|-|TRBV13
TGTGCCAGCAGTGAGTATAACTGTCTCCTAGTCGACAATGAAAAACTGTTTTTT
CASSEYNCLLVDNEKLFF
>TRBJ1-2|once|-|TRBV28
TGTGCCAGCACTCGGACGAGGGGTCGCGGCTACACCTTC
CASTRTRGRGYTF
>TRBJ2-3|-|TRBD2|TRBV19
TGTGCCAGTAGTAAGCTAGCGGGAGGTCCGGGGGGCACAGATACGCAGTATTTT
CASSKLAGGPGGTDTQYF
>TRBJ2-1|-|-|TRBV4-1
TGCGCCAGCAGCCAGGGTCAGGCTCTATACAATGAGCAGTTCTTC
CASSQGQALYNEQFF
>TRBJ2-7|-|TRBD2|TRBV19
TGTGCCAGTAGTATCCGGACTAGCGACCACTACGAGCAGTACTTC
CASSIRTSDHYEQYF
>TRBJ2-7|-|-|TRBV7-9
TGTGCCAGCAGCTTGGACCAATTGATTACCTACGAGCAGTACTTC
CASSLDQLITYEQYF
>TRBJ2-7|-|-|TRBV6-1
TGTGCCGCGAACCGGGACATCTCCTACGAGCAGTACTTC
CAANRDISYEQYF
>TRBJ1-1|-|-|TRBV28
TGTGCCAGCACCGTCCTAATGAACACTGAAGCTTTCTTT
CASTVLMNTEAFF